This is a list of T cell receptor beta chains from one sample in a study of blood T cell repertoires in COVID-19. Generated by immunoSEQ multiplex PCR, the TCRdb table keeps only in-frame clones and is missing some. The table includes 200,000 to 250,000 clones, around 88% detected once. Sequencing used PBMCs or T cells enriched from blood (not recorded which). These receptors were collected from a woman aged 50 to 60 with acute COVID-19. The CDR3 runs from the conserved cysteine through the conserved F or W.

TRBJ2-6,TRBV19,CASRSQGLSGANVLTF
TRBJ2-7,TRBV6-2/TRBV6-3,CASSYRGGYGQDSYEQYF
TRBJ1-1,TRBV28,CASSLSHTEAFF
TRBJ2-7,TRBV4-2,CASSPPGQASPHSYEQYF
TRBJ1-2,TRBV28,CASSFPRGWGFRQGGYGYTF
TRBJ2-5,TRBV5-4,CASSLLLAAKETQYF
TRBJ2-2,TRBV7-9,CASSLEWRENTGELFF
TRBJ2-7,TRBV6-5,CASNSGTSGSYEQYF
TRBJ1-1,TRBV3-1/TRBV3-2,CASASKGFTGNQKAFF
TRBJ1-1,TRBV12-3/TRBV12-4,CASSLSPQGTAFF
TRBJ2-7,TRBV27,CASRLSVGGLLNSYEQYF
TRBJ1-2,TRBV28,CASSLGQGFGYTF
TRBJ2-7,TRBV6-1,CASSEALSGDRHYEQYF
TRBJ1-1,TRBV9,CASSPAGTEAFF
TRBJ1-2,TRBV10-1,CASSAPAGEFVYGYTF
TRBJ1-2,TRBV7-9,CASAYGQLGYTF
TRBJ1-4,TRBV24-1,CATGAGGTANEKLFF
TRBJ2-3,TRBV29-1,CSVDTSGSTDTQYF
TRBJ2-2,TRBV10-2,CASRAPGLLTGELFF
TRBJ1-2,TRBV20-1,CSASRATGGYGYTF
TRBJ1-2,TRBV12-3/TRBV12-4,CASSLRDSYGYTF
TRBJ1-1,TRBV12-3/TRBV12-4,CASRHLQGTEAFF
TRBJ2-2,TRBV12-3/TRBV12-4,CASRSVNTGELFF
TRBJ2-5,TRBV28,CASSLSTGATQETQYF
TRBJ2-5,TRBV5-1,CASSPPGTTRGETQYF
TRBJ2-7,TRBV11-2,CASSRNYATVGDEQYF
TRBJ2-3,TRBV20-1,CRPSQSDF
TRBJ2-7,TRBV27,CASSPLAGGYSYEQYF
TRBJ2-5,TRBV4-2,CASSQALSSGRLETQYF
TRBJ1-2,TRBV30,CAWRDTGAWNYGYTF
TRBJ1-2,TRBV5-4,CASSLQLQGNYGYTF
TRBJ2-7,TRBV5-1,CASSFRAGAYYEQYF